This TCR beta chain was obtained from a study of blood T cell repertoires in COVID-19. About the research overall: COVID-19 samples collected from the United States, Italy and Spain covered acute and convalescent phases. T cells, B-cell-depleted T cells, or PBMCs provided the cDNA or gDNA that served as material.

The J segment lost 0 bases and the V segment lost 9 bases, leaving 8 bases of the junction unmatched. The CDR3 loop spans 15 amino acids. Germline lookup yields CDR1 MNHNY and CDR2 SVGAGI (reference sequence). Followed over time, Seattle patients had been enrolled while infection was active. In the authors' workflow: Nucleated cell counts were estimated from reference gene primer amplification. Sequencing was performed with immunoSEQ multiplex PCR; in TCRdb, only in-frame clones are kept and a portion is missing. The DNA was the basis for D and trimming; V, J and clone size are from that table. The sample has fewer than 200,000 clones, roughly 89% seen once.

The chain has TRBV6-6 and TRBJ1-5, with TRBD1 matching 7 bases. Material for sequencing was peripheral blood. This TCR came from a woman in her 70s with COVID-19, enrolled during active disease. The DNA of the CDR3 is TGTGCCAGTAGACCGACAGGGACTAGCAATCAGCCCCAGCATTTT. This gives the protein CASRPTGTSNQPQHF.